The 15 T cell receptor beta chains given below trace back to one sample, sequenced in a study of cytomegalovirus exposure and HLA in healthy donors. 13 Jbeta primers and 60 Vbeta primers were used for the PCR. Measured with immunoSEQ multiplex PCR; TCRdb has only the in-frame clones, and not every one. The sample has around 250,000 clones; about nine tenths are singletons. Sequenced material: PBMCs. Source of these receptors: a girl aged 2-10 years in good health and CMV-seronegative.

This sequence joins TRBV5-6 and TRBJ2-7; no clear D gene. The CDR3 is made up of 13 amino acids. The germline V gene has CDR1 SGHDT and CDR2 YYEEEE. Trimming took 6 bases from V and 0 from J, leaving 10 bases between them. The CDR3 DNA reads as TGTGCCAGCACCTTCGGTGTCTCCTACGAGCAGTACTTC. Protein product: CASTFGVSYEQYF. Filled out from reference TRBV5-6 and TRBJ2-7, the complete variable domain reads DAGVTQSPTHLIKTRGQQVTLRCSPKSGHDTVSWYQQALGQGPQFIFQYYEEEERQRGNFPDRFSGHQFPNYSSELNVNALLLGDSALYLCASTFGVSYEQYFGPGTRLTVT.

The V call is TRBV29-1, the J call TRBJ2-7; D is perhaps TRBD1 (5 bases). Trimming shortened V by 0 bases and J by 10 bases, and 7 bases separated the two germline ends. This CDR3 region has 10 residues. From germline, CDR1 is SQVTM and CDR2 ANQGSEA. The CDR3 spells CSVEDRGQYF. The CDR3 DNA is TGCAGCGTTGAAGATAGGGGACAGTACTTC.

V is TRBV5-1 and J is TRBJ1-2; TRBD1 is a possible D gene (6 bases). The CDR3 contains 16 residues. The germline CDR1 and CDR2 sequences are SGHRS and YFSETQ. Trimming took off 0 bases at V and 0 bases at J, with 12 bases between the two ends. The CDR3 DNA reads as TGCGCCAGCAGCTTGGATCTGGACAGTTCTAACTATGGCTACACCTTC. Translation: CASSLDLDSSNYGYTF.

The CDR3 reads CASSLKTSGTPYF. CDR3 DNA sequence: TGTGCCAGCAGCTTGAAAACTAGCGGGACGCCATATTTT. The chain recombines TRBV5-6 with TRBJ2-3; 10 positions agree with TRBD2. The CDR3 sequence is 13 residues long. Germline V gene sequence: CDR1 SGHDT, CDR2 YYEEEE. V shed 1 base, J shed 15 bases, and the junction held 8 bases outside the gene matches.

The chain carries TRBV10-2 and TRBJ1-6; no firm D call. The length of the CDR3 is 16 residues. Trimming took 4 bases from V and 7 from J, leaving 17 bases between them. CDR1 and CDR2 from the germline V gene are WSHSY and SAAADI. CDR3 in amino acids: CASSGLRVAGNSPLHF. CDR3 nucleotides: TGCGCCAGCAGTGGGCTTCGGGTCGCTGGGAATTCACCCCTCCACTTT.

A few counts support this clone. As DNA, the CDR3 is TGTGCCAGCAGCCAAGAAAGACTTGGGACCGGGGAGCTGTTTTTT. This translates into CASSQERLGTGELFF. V is TRBV4-2 and J is TRBJ2-2, with no clear D. Germline V CDR1 and CDR2: LGHNA, YNFKEQ. The CDR3 consists of 15 residues. V lost 0 bases and J lost 5, with 10 bases in between.

This sequence joins TRBV10-2 and TRBJ2-7; maybe TRBD2 (6 bases). Germline CDR1 reads WSHSY; CDR2 reads SAAADI. Trimming removed 6 bases at V and 3 bases at J, with 9 bases between. The CDR3 extends over 12 amino acids. The CDR3 DNA is TGCGCCAGCAGCCCGGGGGACTACGAGCAGTACTTC. Its protein product is CASSPGDYEQYF.

The chain recombines TRBV5-4 with TRBJ1-2; 8 bases are a match to TRBD1. The CDR3 runs 16 residues. With V trimmed by 3 bases and J by 4 bases, 11 bases remained unmatched. Per germline, CDR1 SGHNT and CDR2 YYREEE (reference sequence). In DNA form, the CDR3 reads TGTGCCAGCAGCTCAACTGGACAGGGAGGCCCCTATGGCTACACCTTC. Translating gives CASSSTGQGGPYGYTF.

The chain recombines TRBV6-1 with TRBJ1-5, with TRBD1 identical over 7 bases. The CDR3 covers 15 residues. The V and J ends lost 3 bases and 4 bases, in that order; junction bases with no gene match: 6. Germline V lookup: CDR1 MNHNS, CDR2 SASEGT. CDR3 sequence (DNA): TGTGCCAGCAGTGAGACAGGGCCCACAAATCAGCCCCAGCATTTT. Its translation: CASSETGPTNQPQHF.

The chain uses TRBV6-5 and TRBJ2-1, with 11 positions matching TRBD2. The V gene's germline CDR1 is MNHEY and CDR2 SVGAGI. With 5 bases clipped from V and 9 bases from J, the junction kept 6 bases outside the gene matches. The CDR3 has 14 residues. The CDR3 sequence is CASSRTSGRGEQFF. DNA for the CDR3: TGTGCCAGCAGTAGGACTAGCGGGCGGGGTGAGCAGTTCTTC.

This clone came up a few times. The rearrangement links TRBV9 to TRBJ1-2; 8 bases align to TRBD1. The CDR3 is made up of 15 amino acids. V lost 0 bases, J lost 7 bases, and 8 bases stayed unmatched. Germline V gene sequence: CDR1 SGDLS, CDR2 YYNGEE. For the CDR3, the DNA is TGTGCCAGCAGCGTAGACTCCTTGACAGGGGTTGGCTACACCTTC. It encodes CASSVDSLTGVGYTF.

This chain links TRBV7-4 with TRBJ1-5; 11 nucleotides agree with TRBD1. The J segment lost 6 bases and the V segment lost 5 bases, leaving 12 bases of the junction unmatched. Germline CDR1 is SGHVT and CDR2 is SQSDAQ. The CDR3 is 17 residues long. The CDR3: CASSKTRDRGRVQPQHF. CDR3 nucleotide sequence: TGTGCCAGCAGCAAAACCCGGGACAGGGGGAGGGTTCAGCCCCAGCATTTT.

The chain couples TRBV29-1 to TRBJ1-2; possible D gene TRBD1, 5 bases. V was pared by 6 bases and J by 1 base, with 6 bases between. CDR3 size: 11 residues. In germline, CDR1 is SQVTM, CDR2 ANQGSEA. The CDR3 nucleotides are TGCAGCGTGACAGATAACTATGGCTACACCTTC. Translating it yields CSVTDNYGYTF.

The chain recombines TRBV5-6 with TRBJ1-3; D gene unclear. Trimming removed 4 bases from V and 2 bases from J, with 16 bases in between. Germline V gives CDR1 SGHDT, CDR2 YYEEEE. This CDR3 is built from 16 residues. CDR3 sequence (DNA): TGTGCCAGCAGCCCCTTAGTGGCGGTTCCTGGAAACACCATATATTTT. This encodes CASSPLVAVPGNTIYF.

V is TRBV7-2 and J is TRBJ2-1, with 8 bases lining up with TRBD2. Germline trimming cut 5 bases from V and 8 bases from J; bases unmatched to any gene: 11. Germline CDR1 reads SGHTA; CDR2 reads FQGNSA. The CDR3 is 15 residues long. The CDR3 nucleotides read TGTGCCAGCAGCCTCAGCGGACTAGCTATCGATGAGCAGTTCTTC. It specifies CASSLSGLAIDEQFF.